This TCR beta chain came from a study of regulatory T cells in long-lasting Graves disease. For the study at large: Antithyroid drug exposure in newly diagnosed Graves' patients had lasted under 3 months.

Time point described: newly diagnosed GD, antithyroid drugs for less than 3 months. Extracted RNA from PBMCs served as the source of the TCR library. Remarks on this clonotype: Its antigen is unknown.

Findings and limits, study-wide: The study found lower TCR diversity in persistent Graves' patients than in newly diagnosed ones. Patients with persistent disease showed a bias toward TRBV28, TRBJ1-2 and TRBJ2-5.

V dropped 3 bases and J dropped 7 bases, with 13 bases sitting between them. The CDR3 has 14 residues. The V gene's germline CDR1 is MNHNS and CDR2 SASEGT. Through Arm-PCR of CDR3 regions and iRepertoire HTBI primers, TCR beta libraries were built. In TCRdb, the multiplex PCR reads were re-called with MiXCR into one record per CDR3 protein. The sample lists around 250,000 distinct CDR3 sequences, around 20% seen once, with roughly 13% in the top ten. Sequences were derived from peripheral blood mononuclear cells (PBMCs), sampled at new diagnosis, from a patient treated with antithyroid drugs. The sequence derives from a female donor with Graves disease. V usage is TRBV6-1 and J usage is TRBJ2-1, with a tentative D call TRBD1 (5 bases). The CDR3 coding sequence is TGTGCCAGCAGTGAGTGGGCATCAGGGAATGAGCAGTTCTTC. Encoded protein: CASSEWASGNEQFF.